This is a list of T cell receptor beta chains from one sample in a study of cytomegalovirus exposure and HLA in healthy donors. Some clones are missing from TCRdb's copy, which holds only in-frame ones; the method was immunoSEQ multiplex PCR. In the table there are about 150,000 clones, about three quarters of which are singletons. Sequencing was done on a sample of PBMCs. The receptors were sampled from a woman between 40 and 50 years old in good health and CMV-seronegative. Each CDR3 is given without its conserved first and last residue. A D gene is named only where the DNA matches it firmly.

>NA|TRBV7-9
SSSPGVNEQY
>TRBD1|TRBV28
ASRTGTGYGYT
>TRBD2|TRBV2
ASRWTSLSYEQY
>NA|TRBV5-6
ASSLPVGVGAYSPLH
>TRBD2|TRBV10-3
AISGAGGADTQY
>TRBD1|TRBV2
ASSRDRGFGYT
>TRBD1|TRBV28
ASSTSTGDTEAF
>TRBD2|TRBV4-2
ASSQEKPKLAGGGGAKNIQY
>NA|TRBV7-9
ASSFLGRNTEAF
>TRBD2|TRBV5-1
ASSTGLAGDEQF
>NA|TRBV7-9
ASSLARSGSGGYT
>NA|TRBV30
AWSVGISGAQPQH
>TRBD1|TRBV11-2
ASSSRFGGQFAPYT
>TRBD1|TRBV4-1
ASSQEGTGGTGELF
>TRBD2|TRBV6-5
ASSSLRGLATDTQY
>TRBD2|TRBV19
ASAGLAGVDTQY
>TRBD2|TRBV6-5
ASSYGGGVAGGEQY
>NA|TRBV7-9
ASPQDSTNEKLF
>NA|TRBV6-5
ASSYLLSADTQY
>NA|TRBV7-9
ASSAGRERVEQY
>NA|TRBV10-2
ASSESEAGLGANVLT
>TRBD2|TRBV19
ASSIGTGLAVMGYEQY
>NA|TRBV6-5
ASSTRGPPETQY
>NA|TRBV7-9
ASPPTGELF